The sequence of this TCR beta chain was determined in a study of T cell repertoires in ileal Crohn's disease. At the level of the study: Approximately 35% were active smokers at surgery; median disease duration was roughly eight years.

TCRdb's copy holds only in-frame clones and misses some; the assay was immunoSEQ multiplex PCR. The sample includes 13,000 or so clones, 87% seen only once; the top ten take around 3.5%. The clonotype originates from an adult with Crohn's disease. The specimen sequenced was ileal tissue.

The CDR3 DNA reads TGCGCCAGCAGCTCGCAACAGGGGGGCTATGGCTACACCTTC. Translated: CASSSQQGGYGYTF. The V gene is TRBV5-1, the J gene TRBJ1-2, with 8 positions matching TRBD1. The CDR3 contains 14 residues. The J segment lost 4 bases and the V segment lost 3 bases, leaving 5 bases of the junction unmatched. Germline CDR1 reads SGHRS; CDR2 reads YFSETQ.